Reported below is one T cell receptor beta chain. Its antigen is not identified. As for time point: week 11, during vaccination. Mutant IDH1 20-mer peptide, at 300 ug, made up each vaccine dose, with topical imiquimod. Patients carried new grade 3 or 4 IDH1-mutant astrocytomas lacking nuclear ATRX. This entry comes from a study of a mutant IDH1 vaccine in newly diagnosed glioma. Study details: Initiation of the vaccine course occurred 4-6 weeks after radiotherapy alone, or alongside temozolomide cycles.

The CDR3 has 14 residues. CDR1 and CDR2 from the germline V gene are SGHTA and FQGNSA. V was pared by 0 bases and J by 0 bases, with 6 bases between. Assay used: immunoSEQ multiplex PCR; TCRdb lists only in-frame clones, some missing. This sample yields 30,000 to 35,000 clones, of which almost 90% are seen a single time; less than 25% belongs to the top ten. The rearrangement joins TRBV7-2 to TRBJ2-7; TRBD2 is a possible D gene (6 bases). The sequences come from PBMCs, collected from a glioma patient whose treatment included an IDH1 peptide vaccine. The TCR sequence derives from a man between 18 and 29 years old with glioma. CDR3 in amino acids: CASSLAGSSYEQYF. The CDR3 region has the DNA TGTGCCAGCAGCTTAGCCGGGAGCTCCTACGAGCAGTACTTC.